The present TCR beta chain was sequenced within a study of blood T cells in healthy people across ages. A sample-barcoded 5' primer and a J-beta primer mix were used in a second PCR of about 7 to 11 cycles. Each CDR3 protein is one row after TCRdb ran MiXCR on the 5' RACE reads. Altogether about 650,000 distinct CDR3 sequences are present, about 30% being singletons, with the ten largest covering approximately 15%. As to this clonotype: One junction end disagrees with the germline gene, perhaps due to a read error.

The receptor's source is an elderly woman in good health. Sequenced input: blood.

The CDR3 sequence is CATSRDPTGGQDMQYF. Here the CDR3 DNA reads TGTGCCACCAGCAGAGATCCGACGGGGGGCCAAGATATGCAGTATTTT. The chain joins TRBV15 to TRBJ2-3, with a tentative D call TRBD2 (7 bases). The germline CDR1 and CDR2 sequences are LNHNV and YYDKDF (reference sequence). The CDR3 extends over 16 amino acids.